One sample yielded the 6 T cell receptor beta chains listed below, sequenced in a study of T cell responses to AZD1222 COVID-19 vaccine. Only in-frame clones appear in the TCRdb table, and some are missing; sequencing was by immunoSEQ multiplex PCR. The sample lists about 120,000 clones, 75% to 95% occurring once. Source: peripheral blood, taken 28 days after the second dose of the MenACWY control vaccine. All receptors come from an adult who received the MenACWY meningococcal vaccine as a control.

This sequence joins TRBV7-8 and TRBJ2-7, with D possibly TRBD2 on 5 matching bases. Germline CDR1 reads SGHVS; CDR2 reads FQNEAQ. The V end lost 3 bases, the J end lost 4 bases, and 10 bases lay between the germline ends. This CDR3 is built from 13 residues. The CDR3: CASSFRDSYEQYF. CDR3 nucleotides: TGTGCCAGCAGCTTTCGGGATTCATACGAGCAGTACTTC.

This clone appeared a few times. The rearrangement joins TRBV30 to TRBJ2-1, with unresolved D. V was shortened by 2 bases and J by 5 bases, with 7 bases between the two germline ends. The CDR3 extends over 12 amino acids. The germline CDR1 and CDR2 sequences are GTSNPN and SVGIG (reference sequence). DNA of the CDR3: TGTGCCTGGAGTAGGTCCGACAATGAGCAGTTCTTC. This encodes CAWSRSDNEQFF.

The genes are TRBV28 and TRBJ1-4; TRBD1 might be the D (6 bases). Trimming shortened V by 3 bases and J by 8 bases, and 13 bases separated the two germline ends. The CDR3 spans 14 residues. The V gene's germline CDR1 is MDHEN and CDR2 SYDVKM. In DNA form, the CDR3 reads TGTGCCAGCAGTTTGGGGGCGGTAAGGGAAAAACTGTTTTTT. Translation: CASSLGAVREKLFF.

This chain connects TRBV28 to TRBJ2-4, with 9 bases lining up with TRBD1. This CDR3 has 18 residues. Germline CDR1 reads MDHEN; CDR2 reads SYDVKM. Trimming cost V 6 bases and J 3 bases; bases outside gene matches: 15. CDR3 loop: CASSARAGTGNVKNIQYF. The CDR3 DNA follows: TGTGCCAGCAGCGCCCGAGCCGGGACAGGGAACGTCAAAAACATTCAGTACTTC.

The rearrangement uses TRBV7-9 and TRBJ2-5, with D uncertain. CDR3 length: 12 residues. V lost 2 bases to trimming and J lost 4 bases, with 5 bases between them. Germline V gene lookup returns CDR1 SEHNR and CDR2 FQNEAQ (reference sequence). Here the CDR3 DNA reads TGTGCCAGCAGCTTATTCGGAGAGACCCAGTACTTC. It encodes CASSLFGETQYF.

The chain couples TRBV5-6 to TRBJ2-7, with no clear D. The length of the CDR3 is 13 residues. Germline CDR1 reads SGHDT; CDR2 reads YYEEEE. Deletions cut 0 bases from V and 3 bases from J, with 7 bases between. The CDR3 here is CASSLANSYEQYF. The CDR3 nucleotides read TGTGCCAGCAGCTTGGCCAACAGCTACGAGCAGTACTTC.